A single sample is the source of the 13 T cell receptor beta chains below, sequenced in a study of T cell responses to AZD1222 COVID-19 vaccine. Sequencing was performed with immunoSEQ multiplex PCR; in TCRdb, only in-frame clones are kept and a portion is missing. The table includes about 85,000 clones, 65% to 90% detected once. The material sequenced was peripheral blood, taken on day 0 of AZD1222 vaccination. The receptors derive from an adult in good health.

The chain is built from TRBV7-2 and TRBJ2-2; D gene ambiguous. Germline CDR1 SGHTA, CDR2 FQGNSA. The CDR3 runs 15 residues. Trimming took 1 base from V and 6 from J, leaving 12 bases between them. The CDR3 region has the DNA TGTGCCAGCAGCTTAGTCTTTAGTTGGTCCGGGGAGCTGTTTTTT. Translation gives CASSLVFSWSGELFF. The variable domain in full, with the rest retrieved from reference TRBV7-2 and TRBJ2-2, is GAGVSQSPSNKVTEKGKDVELRCDPISGHTALYWYRQSLGQGLEFLIYFQGNSAPDKSGLPSDRFSAERTGGSVSTLTIQRTQQEDSAVYLCASSLVFSWSGELFFGEGSRLTVL.

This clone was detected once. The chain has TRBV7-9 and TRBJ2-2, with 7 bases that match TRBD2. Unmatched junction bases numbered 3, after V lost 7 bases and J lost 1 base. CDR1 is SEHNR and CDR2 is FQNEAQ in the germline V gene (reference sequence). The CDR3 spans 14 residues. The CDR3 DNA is TGTGCCAGCACCAGCGGGGTGAACACCGGGGAGCTGTTTTTT. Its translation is CASTSGVNTGELFF.

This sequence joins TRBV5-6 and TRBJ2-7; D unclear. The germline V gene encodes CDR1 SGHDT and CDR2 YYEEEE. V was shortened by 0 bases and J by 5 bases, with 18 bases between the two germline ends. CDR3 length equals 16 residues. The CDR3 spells CASSLESQWVGNEQYF. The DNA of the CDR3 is TGTGCCAGCAGCTTGGAATCACAATGGGTAGGGAACGAGCAGTACTTC.

In DNA, the CDR3 is TGTGCCAGCAGCTTGGATACAGGGGGTTGGCAGTTCTTC. Protein product: CASSLDTGGWQFF. This chain links TRBV5-4 with TRBJ2-1, with TRBD1 matching 8 bases. Germline V gene data show CDR1 as SGHNT and CDR2 as YYREEE (reference sequence). The CDR3 runs 13 residues. The ends lost 0 bases at V and 12 bases at J; junction bases unmatched: 5.

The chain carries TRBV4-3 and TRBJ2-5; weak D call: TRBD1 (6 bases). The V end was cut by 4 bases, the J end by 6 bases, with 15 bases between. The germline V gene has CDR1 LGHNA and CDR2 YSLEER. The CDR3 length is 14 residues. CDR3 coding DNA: TGCGCCAGCAGCCCAGACAGGACCGAGAAGACCCAGTACTTC. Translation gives CASSPDRTEKTQYF.

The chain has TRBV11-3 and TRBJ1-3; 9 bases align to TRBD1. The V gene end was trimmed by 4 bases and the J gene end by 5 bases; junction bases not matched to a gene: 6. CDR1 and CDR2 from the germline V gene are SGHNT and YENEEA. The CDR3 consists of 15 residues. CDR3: CASSSTGTGRNTIYF. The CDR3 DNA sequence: TGTGCCAGCAGCTCGACTGGGACAGGGAGAAACACCATATATTTT. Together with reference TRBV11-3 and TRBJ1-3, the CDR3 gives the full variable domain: EAGVVQSPRYKIIEKKQPVAFWCNPISGHNTLYWYLQNLGQGPELLIRYENEEAVDDSQLPKDRFSAERLKGVDSTLKIQPAELGDSAVYLCASSSTGTGRNTIYFGEGSWLTVV.

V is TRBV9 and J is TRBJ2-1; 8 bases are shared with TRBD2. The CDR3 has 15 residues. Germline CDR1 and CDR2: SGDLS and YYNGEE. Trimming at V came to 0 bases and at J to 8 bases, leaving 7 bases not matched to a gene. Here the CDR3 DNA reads TGTGCCAGCAGCGTAGGAGCGGGAGTATCGGATGAGCAGTTCTTC. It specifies CASSVGAGVSDEQFF.

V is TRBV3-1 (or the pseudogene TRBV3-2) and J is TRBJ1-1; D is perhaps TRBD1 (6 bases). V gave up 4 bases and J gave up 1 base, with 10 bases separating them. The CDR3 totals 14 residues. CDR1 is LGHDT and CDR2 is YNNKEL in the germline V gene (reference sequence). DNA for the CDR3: TGTGCCAGCAGCCCTTGGGACAAGAACACTGAAGCTTTCTTT. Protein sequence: CASSPWDKNTEAFF.

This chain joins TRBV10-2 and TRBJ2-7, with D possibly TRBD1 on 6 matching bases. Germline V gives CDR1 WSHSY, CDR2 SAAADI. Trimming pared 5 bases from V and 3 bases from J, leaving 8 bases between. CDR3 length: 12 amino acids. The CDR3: CASSRDNYEQYF. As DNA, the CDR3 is TGCGCCAGCAGTAGGGACAACTACGAGCAGTACTTC.

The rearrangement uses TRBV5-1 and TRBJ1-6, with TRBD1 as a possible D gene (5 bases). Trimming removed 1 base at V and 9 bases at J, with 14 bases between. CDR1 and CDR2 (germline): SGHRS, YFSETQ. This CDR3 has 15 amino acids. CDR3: CASSLTTGTASPLHF. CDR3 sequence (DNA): TGCGCCAGCAGCTTGACTACCGGGACTGCTTCACCCCTCCACTTT.

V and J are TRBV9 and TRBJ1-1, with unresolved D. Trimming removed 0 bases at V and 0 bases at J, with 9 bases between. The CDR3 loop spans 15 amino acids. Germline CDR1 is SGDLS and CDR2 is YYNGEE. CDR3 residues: CASSVDSWLNTEAFF. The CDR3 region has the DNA TGTGCCAGCAGCGTAGACTCGTGGCTGAACACTGAAGCTTTCTTT.

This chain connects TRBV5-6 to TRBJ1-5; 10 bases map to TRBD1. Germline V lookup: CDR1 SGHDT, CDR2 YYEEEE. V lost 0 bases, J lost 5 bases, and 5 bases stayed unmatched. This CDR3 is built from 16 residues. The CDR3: CASSLGTGGGYQPQHF. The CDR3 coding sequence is TGTGCCAGCAGCTTGGGGACAGGGGGAGGATATCAGCCCCAGCATTTT.

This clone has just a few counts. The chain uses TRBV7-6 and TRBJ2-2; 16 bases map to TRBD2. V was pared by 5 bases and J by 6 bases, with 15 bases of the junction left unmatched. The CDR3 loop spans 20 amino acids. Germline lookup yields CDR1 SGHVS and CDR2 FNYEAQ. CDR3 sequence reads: CASSLPPGLAGGPVSGELFF. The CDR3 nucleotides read TGTGCCAGCAGCCTACCACCGGGACTAGCGGGAGGGCCTGTATCCGGGGAGCTGTTTTTT. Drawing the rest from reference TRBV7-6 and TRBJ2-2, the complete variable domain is GAGVSQSPRYKVTKRGQDVALRCDPISGHVSLYWYRQALGQGPEFLTYFNYEAQQDKSGLPNDRFSAERPEGSISTLTIQRTEQRDSAMYRCASSLPPGLAGGPVSGELFFGEGSRLTVL.